This T cell receptor (beta chain) derives from a study of blood T cell repertoires in COVID-19. Turning to the study itself: COVID-19 samples collected from the United States, Italy and Spain covered acute and convalescent phases.

The V and J ends lost 5 bases and 4 bases, in that order; junction bases with no gene match: 10. CDR1 is SGHTA and CDR2 is FQGTGA in the germline V gene. The CDR3 runs 15 residues. Followed over time, Seattle patients had been enrolled while infection was active. Data came from immunoSEQ multiplex PCR; TCRdb stores just in-frame clones and leaves some out. The sample carries 250,000 or so clones, about 90% recorded once. V is TRBV7-3 and J is TRBJ2-7; 8 bases align to TRBD2. The receptor comes from an older woman with COVID-19, enrolled during active disease. Sequencing was performed on peripheral blood. The CDR3 spells CASSLNGGAGYEQYF. In nucleotides, the CDR3 is TGTGCCAGCAGCCTGAACGGGGGGGCTGGTTACGAGCAGTACTTC.